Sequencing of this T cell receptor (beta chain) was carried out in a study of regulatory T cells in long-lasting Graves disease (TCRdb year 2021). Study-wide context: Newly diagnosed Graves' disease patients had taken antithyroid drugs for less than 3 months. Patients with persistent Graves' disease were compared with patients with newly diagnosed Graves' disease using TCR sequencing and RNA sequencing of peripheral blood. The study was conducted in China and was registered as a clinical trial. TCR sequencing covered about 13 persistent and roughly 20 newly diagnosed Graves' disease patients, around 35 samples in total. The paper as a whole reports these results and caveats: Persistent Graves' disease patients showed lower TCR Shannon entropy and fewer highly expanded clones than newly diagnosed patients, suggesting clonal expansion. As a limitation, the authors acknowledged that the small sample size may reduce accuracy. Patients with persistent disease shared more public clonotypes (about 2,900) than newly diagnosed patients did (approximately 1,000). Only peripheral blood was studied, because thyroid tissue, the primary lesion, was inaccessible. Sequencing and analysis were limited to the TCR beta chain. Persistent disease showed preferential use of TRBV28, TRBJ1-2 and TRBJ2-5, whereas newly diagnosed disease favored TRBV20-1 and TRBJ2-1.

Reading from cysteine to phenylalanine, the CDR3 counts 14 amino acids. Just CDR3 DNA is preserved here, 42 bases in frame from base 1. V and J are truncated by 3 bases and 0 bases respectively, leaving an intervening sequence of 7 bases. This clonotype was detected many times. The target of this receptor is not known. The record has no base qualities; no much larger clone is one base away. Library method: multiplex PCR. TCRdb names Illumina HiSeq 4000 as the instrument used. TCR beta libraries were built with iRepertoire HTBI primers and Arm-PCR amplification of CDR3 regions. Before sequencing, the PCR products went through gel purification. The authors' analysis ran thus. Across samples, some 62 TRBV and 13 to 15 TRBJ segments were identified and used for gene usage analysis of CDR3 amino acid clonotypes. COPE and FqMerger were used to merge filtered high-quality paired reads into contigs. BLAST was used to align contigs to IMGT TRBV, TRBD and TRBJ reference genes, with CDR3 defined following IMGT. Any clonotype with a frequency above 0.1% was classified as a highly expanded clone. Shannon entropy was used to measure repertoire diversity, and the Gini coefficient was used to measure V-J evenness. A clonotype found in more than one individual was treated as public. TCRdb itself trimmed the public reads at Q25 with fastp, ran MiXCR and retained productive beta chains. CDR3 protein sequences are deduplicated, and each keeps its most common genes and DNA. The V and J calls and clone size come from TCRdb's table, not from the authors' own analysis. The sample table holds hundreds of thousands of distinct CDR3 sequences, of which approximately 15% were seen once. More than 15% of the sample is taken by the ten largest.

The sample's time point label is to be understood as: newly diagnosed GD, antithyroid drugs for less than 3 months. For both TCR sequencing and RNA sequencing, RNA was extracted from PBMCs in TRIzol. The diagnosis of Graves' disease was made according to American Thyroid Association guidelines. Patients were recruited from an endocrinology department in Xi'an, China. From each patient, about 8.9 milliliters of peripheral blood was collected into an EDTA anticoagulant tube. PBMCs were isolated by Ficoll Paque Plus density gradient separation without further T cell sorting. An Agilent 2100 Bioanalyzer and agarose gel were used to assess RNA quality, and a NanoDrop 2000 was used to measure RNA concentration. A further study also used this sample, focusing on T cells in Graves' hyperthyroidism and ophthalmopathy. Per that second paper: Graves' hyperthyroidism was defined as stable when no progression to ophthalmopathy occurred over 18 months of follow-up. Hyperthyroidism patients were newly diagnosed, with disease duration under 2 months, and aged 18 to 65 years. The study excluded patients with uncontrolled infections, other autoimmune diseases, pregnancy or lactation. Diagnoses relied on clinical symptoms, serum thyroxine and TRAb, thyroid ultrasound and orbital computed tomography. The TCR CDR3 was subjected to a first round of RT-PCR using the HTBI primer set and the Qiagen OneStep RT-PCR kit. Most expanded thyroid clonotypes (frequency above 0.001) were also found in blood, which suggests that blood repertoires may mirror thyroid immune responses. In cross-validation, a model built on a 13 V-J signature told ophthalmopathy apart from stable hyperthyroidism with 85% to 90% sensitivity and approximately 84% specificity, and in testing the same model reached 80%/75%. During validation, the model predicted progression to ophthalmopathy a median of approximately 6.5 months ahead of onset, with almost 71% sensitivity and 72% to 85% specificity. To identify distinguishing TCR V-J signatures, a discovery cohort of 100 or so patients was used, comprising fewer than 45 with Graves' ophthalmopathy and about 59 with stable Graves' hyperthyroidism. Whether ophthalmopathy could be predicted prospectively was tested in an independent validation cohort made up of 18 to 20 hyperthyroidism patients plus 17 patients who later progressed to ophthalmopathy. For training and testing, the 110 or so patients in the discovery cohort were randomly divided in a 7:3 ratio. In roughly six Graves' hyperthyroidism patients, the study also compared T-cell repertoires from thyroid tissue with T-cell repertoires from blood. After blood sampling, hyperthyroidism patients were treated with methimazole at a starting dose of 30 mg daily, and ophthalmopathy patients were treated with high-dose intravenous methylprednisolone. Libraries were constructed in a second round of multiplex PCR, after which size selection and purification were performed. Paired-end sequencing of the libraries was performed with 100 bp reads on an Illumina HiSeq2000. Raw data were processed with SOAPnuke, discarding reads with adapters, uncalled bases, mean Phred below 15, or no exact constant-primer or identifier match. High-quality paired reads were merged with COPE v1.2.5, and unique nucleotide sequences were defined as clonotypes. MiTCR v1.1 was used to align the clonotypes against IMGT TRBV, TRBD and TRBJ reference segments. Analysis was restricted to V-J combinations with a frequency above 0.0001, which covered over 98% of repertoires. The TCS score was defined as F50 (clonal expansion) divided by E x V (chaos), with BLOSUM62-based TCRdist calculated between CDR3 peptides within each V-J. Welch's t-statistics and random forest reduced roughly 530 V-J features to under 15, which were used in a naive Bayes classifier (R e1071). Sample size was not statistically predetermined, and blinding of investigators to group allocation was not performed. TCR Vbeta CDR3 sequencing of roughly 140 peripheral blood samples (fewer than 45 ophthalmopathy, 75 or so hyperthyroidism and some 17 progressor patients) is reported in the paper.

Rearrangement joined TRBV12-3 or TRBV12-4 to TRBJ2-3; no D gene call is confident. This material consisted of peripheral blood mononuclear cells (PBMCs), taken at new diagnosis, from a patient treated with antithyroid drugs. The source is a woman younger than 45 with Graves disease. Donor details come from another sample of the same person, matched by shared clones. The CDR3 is CASSLRRSTDTQYF. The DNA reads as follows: TGTGCCAGCAGTTTGCGTCGGAGCACAGATACGCAGTATTTT.